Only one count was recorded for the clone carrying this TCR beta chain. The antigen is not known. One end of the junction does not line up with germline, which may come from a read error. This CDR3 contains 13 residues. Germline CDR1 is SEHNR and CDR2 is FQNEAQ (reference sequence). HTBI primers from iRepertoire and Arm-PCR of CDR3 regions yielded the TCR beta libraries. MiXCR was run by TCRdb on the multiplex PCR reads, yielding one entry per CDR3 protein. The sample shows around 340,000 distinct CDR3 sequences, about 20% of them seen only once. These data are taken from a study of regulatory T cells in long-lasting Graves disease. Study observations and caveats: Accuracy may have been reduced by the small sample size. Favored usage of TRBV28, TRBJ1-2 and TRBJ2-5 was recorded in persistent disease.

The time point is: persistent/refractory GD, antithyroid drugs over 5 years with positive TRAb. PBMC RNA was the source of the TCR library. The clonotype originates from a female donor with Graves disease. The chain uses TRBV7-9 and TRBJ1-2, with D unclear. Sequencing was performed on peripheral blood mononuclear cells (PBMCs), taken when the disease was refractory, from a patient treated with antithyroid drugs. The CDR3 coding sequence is TGTGCCGGCAGCTTAGCAGAAAACTATGGCTACACCTTC. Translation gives CAGSLAENYGYTF. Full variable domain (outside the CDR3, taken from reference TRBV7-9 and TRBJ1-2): DTGVSQNPRHKITKRGQNVTFRCDPISEHNRLYWYRQTLGQGPEFLTYFQNEAQLEKSRLLSDRFSAERPKGSFSTLEIQRTEQGDSAMYLCAGSLAENYGYTFGSGTRLTVV.